This T cell receptor beta chain was sequenced for a study of cytotoxic CD8 clonotypes in ibrutinib-treated CLL. Study-level background: Among the patients, about a dozen presented as relapsed/refractory and over 14 as treatment-naive; roughly 17 showed unmutated IGHV.

Profiled with immunoSEQ multiplex PCR; TCRdb holds only in-frame clones, not every one. The sample lists 55,000 to 80,000 clones, about nine tenths occurring once. As regards this clone: Antigen specificity is unknown.

V was clipped by 2 bases and J by 0 bases, with 11 bases between them. Germline CDR1 is MNHEY and CDR2 is SMNVEV (reference sequence). This CDR3 is 15 amino acids long. Study-wide results and caveats: The public clonotypes identified were infrequent and showed contraction or stability on treatment.

The TCR comes from a human donor with chronic lymphocytic leukemia. The chain carries TRBV27 and TRBJ2-7; weak D call: TRBD2 (5 bases). The specimen comprised PBMCs, sampled after 12 months of ibrutinib treatment. The CDR3 DNA reads TGTGCCAGCAGTTTAAATGCGGGCATCTCCTACGAGCAGTACTTC. Its protein product is CASSLNAGISYEQYF.